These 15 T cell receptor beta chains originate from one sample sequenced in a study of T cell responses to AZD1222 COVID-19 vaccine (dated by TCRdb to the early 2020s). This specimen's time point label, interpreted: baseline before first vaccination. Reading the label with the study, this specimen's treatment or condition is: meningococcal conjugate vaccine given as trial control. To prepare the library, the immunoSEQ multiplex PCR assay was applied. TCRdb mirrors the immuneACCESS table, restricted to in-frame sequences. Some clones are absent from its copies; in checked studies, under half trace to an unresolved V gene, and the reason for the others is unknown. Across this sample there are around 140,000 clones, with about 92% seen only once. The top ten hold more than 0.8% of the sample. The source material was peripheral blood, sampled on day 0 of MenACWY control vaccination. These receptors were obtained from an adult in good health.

This CDR3 is CASRVIAGGPTDTQYF. DNA of the CDR3: TGTGCCAGCAGGGTAATAGCGGGGGGGCCGACAGATACGCAGTATTTT. The V gene is TRBV27, the J gene TRBJ2-3, with TRBD2 matching 11 bases. Unmatched junction bases numbered 8, after V lost 6 bases and J lost 3 bases. There are 16 residues in the CDR3. Germline CDR1 reads MNHEY; CDR2 reads SMNVEV (reference sequence).

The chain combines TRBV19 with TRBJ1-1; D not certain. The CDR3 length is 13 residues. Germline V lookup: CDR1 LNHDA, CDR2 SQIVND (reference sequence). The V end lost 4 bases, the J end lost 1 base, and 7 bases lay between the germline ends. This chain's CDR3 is CASSTRWNTEAFF. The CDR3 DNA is TGTGCCAGTAGTACCCGATGGAACACTGAAGCTTTCTTT.

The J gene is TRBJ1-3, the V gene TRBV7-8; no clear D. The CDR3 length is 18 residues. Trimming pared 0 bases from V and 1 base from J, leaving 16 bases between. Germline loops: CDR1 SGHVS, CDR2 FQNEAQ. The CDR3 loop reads CASSLATRLAVSGNTIYF. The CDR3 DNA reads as TGTGCCAGCAGCTTAGCGACCAGGTTGGCGGTTTCTGGAAACACCATATATTTT.

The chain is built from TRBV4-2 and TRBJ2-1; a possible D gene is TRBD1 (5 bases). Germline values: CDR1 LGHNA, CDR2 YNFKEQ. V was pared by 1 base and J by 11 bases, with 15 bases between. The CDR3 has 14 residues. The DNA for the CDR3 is TGTGCCAGCAGCCAAGGGGGCGAGACCCCACAGCAGTTCTTC. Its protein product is CASSQGGETPQQFF.

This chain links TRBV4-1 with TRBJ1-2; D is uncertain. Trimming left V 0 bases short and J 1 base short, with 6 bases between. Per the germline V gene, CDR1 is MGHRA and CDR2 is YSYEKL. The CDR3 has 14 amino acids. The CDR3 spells CASSQDNRNYGYTF. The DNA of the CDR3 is TGCGCCAGCAGCCAAGATAACCGTAACTATGGCTACACCTTC.

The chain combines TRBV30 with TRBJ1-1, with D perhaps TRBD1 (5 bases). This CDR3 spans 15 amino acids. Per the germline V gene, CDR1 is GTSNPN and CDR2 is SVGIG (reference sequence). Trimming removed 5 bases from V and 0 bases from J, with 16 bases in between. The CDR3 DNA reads TGTGCCTGGCGTCCAGATGACAGATTGAACACTGAAGCTTTCTTT. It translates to CAWRPDDRLNTEAFF.

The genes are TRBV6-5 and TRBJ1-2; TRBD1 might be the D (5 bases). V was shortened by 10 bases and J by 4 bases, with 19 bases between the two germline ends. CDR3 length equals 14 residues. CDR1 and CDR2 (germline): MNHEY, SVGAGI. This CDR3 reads CATKNVEGFYGYTF. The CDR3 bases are TGTGCCACCAAGAATGTTGAGGGGTTCTATGGCTACACCTTC.

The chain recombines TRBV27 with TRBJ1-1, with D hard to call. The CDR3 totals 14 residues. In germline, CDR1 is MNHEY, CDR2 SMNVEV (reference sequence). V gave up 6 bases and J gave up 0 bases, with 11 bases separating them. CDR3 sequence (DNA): TGTGCCAGCAGAAACAGCTGGATGAACACTGAAGCTTTCTTT. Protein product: CASRNSWMNTEAFF.

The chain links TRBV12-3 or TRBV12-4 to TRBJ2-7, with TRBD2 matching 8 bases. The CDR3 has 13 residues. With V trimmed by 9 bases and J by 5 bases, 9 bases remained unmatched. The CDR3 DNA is TGTGCCAGTAGGCGTAGCGGGAACGACGAGCAGTACTTC. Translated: CASRRSGNDEQYF.

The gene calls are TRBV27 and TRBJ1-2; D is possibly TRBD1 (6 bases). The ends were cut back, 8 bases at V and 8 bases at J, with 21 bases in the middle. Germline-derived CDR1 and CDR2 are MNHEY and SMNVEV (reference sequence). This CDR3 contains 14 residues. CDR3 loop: CASHTGTRPGGYTF. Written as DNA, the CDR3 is TGTGCCAGCCATACCGGGACACGGCCTGGGGGCTACACCTTC.

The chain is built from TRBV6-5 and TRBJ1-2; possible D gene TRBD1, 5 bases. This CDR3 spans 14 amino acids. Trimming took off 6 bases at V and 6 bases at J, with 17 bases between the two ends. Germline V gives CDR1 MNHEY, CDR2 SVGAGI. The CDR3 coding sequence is TGTGCCAGCAGCCCGCTTTCCAGGGTGGATGGCTACACCTTC. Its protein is CASSPLSRVDGYTF.

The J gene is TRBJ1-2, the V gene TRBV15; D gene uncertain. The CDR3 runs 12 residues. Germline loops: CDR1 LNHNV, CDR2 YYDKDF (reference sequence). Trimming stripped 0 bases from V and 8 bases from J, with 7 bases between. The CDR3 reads CATSRDRKGYTF. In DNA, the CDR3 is TGTGCCACCAGCAGAGATCGTAAGGGCTACACCTTC.

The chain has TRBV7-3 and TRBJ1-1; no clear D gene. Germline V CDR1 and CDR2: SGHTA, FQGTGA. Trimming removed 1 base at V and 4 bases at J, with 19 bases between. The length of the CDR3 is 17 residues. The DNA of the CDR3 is TGTGCCAGCAGCTTAAAGGGCCGGGCAGATCGGGCCACTGAAGCTTTCTTT. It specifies CASSLKGRADRATEAFF.

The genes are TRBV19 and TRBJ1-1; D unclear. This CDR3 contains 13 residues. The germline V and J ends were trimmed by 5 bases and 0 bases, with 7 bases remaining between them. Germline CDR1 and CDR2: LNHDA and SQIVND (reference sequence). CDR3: CASSGTVNTEAFF. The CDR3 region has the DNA TGTGCCAGTAGTGGAACAGTGAACACTGAAGCTTTCTTT.

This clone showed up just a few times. The DNA of the CDR3 is TGTGCCTCCATAGTGCGGGAGCGAAACAACGAGCAGTACTTC. It is translated as CASIVRERNNEQYF. The rearrangement links TRBV2 to TRBJ2-7, with 7 nucleotides matching TRBD2. V lost 11 bases to trimming and J lost 5 bases; unmatched junction nucleotides: 15. Germline V gene data show CDR1 as SNHLY and CDR2 as FYNNEI. The CDR3 consists of 14 residues.